These 12 T cell receptor beta chains share one sample of origin, sequenced in a study of blood T cell repertoires in COVID-19. Using immunoSEQ multiplex PCR, the repertoire was profiled, and TCRdb retains in-frame clones only, with some absent. Here the sample spans roughly 180,000 clones, 84% being singletons. Sequencing was carried out using peripheral blood. These receptors came from a human donor in a cohort sampled during active COVID-19.

The chain recombines TRBV15 with TRBJ2-7; 10 bases align to TRBD1. Germline V CDR1 and CDR2: LNHNV, YYDKDF (reference sequence). The CDR3 has 16 residues. The V segment lost 2 bases and the J segment 3 bases; nucleotides outside the gene matches: 7. The CDR3, as DNA: TGTGCCACCAGCAGACCCGGGACAGGGGTTATCTACGAGCAGTACTTC. Protein sequence: CATSRPGTGVIYEQYF.

The chain employs TRBV2 and TRBJ2-5, with 7 bases matching TRBD2. Germline V gives CDR1 SNHLY, CDR2 FYNNEI. The CDR3 spans 14 residues. V gave up 7 bases and J gave up 1 base; unmatched junction bases: 6. The DNA for the CDR3 is TGTGCCAGCAAGGGAGGGGCCCGCCAAGAGACCCAGTACTTC. Its translation is CASKGGARQETQYF. The entire variable domain, with the rest obtained from reference TRBV2 and TRBJ2-5, is as follows: EPEVTQTPSHQVTQMGQEVILRCVPISNHLYFYWYRQILGQKVEFLVSFYNNEISEKSEIFDDQFSVERPDGSNFTLKIRSTKLEDSAMYFCASKGGARQETQYFGPGTRLLVL.

The chain joins TRBV11-1 to TRBJ1-1; 12 bases agree with TRBD1. Losses at the gene ends were 5 bases for V and 4 bases for J; bases not matched to a gene: 8. The CDR3 has 16 amino acids. From germline, CDR1 is SGHAT and CDR2 FQDESV (reference sequence). CDR3 sequence: CASSPRDRGHGTEAFF. DNA for the CDR3: TGTGCCAGCAGCCCCCGGGACAGGGGGCATGGCACTGAAGCTTTCTTT.

The chain employs TRBV6-5 and TRBJ2-7; TRBD1 might be the D (6 bases). The CDR3 contains 14 residues. Deletions cut 6 bases from V and 1 base from J, with 13 bases between. The germline V gene encodes CDR1 MNHEY and CDR2 SVGAGI. CDR3 in amino acids: CASRVQGGSYEQYF. CDR3 nucleotide sequence: TGTGCCAGCAGGGTACAGGGTGGGTCCTACGAGCAGTACTTC.

The chain is built from TRBV7-2 and TRBJ2-5; D gene uncertain. Germline V gene sequence: CDR1 SGHTA, CDR2 FQGNSA. Trimming cost V 5 bases and J 1 base, with 8 bases left between them. The CDR3 covers 13 residues. CDR3 in amino acids: CASSPTGQETQYF. The CDR3 nucleotides are TGTGCCAGCAGCCCCACGGGCCAAGAGACCCAGTACTTC.

This clone was recorded once. The V and J genes are TRBV7-9 and TRBJ2-7; 7 nucleotides align to TRBD1. The CDR3 covers 16 residues. J was trimmed by 0 bases and V by 4 bases; bases with no gene match: 9. The germline V gene encodes CDR1 SEHNR and CDR2 FQNEAQ (reference sequence). The CDR3 sequence is CASSSRTGGSSYEQYF. DNA for the CDR3: TGTGCCAGCAGCTCCCGGACAGGTGGGAGCTCCTACGAGCAGTACTTC.

J is TRBJ2-7 and V is TRBV29-1, with D tentatively TRBD1 (5 bases). Per the germline V gene, CDR1 is SQVTM and CDR2 is ANQGSEA. The CDR3 runs 13 residues. The ends were cut back, 6 bases at V and 0 bases at J, with 12 bases in the middle. CDR3 coding DNA: TGCAGCGTCGTGACAGTTAGCTCCTACGAGCAGTACTTC. As protein: CSVVTVSSYEQYF.

This chain joins TRBV30 and TRBJ1-5, with 7 bases lining up with TRBD1. Per the germline V gene, CDR1 is GTSNPN and CDR2 is SVGIG (reference sequence). The V and J ends lost 0 bases and 6 bases, in that order; junction bases with no gene match: 8. The CDR3 contains 15 residues. CDR3 DNA: TGTGCCTGGAGTGTACAGGGGAAGGGAAGTCAGCCCCAGCATTTT. This encodes CAWSVQGKGSQPQHF.

The chain uses TRBV7-2 and TRBJ1-5, with a possible D match to TRBD1 (5 bases). In germline, CDR1 is SGHTA, CDR2 FQGNSA. The CDR3 has 14 amino acids. V was clipped by 1 base and J by 9 bases, with 13 bases between them. DNA for the CDR3: TGTGCCAGCAGCTTAGGGACATTAACTCCGCCCCAGCATTTT. Translated: CASSLGTLTPPQHF.

This clone was seen once. This chain connects TRBV6-1 to TRBJ1-6; 8 bases are a match to TRBD1. V shed 5 bases, J shed 12 bases, and the junction held 15 bases outside the gene matches. The CDR3 totals 16 residues. The germline gives CDR1 MNHNS, CDR2 SASEGT. The CDR3 DNA reads TGTGCCAGCAGTAAAGGGACAGGCCCCCGGGAAGAACCCCTCCACTTT. It encodes CASSKGTGPREEPLHF.

This sequence joins TRBV30 and TRBJ1-1; weak D call: TRBD1 (6 bases). CDR1 GTSNPN and CDR2 SVGIG come from the germline V gene (reference sequence). The germline V and J ends were trimmed by 5 bases and 7 bases, with 11 bases remaining between them. The CDR3 is 11 residues long. This chain's CDR3 is CAWEDSLEAFF. CDR3 in DNA: TGTGCCTGGGAGGACAGCCTTGAAGCTTTCTTT.

The chain combines TRBV20-1 with TRBJ1-6; D is uncertain. The CDR3 runs to 19 residues. V lost 3 bases and J 3 bases, leaving 24 bases between the germline ends. The germline V gene encodes CDR1 DFQATT and CDR2 SNEGSKA (reference sequence). The CDR3 DNA reads TGCAGTGCTAGTCGGGTCAATCGTGGGTCCCCGATCTATAATTCACCCCTCCACTTT. This encodes CSASRVNRGSPIYNSPLHF.